The 9 T cell receptor beta chains given below trace back to one sample, sequenced in a study of OX40 agonist ivuxolimab in advanced cancers. Clones were read by immunoSEQ multiplex PCR, and TCRdb kept only the in-frame ones, dropping some. Of fewer than 75,000 clones listed, about nine tenths are singletons. Sequencing used CD4+ or CD8+ T cells sorted from blood, obtained in a trial of the OX40 agonist ivuxolimab. Receptors were obtained from an adult with an advanced solid tumor such as melanoma, head and neck, liver or kidney cancer.

This CDR3 is CASSQTSGAHYEQYF. In DNA, the CDR3 is TGTGCCAGTAGTCAGACTAGCGGGGCCCATTACGAGCAGTACTTC. V usage is TRBV19 and J usage is TRBJ2-7, with 11 positions matching TRBD2. CDR1 is LNHDA, CDR2 SQIVND, per germline (reference sequence). The CDR3 spans 15 residues. V lost 5 bases and J lost 4; bases outside the gene matches: 7. The full variable domain, in which reference TRBV19 and TRBJ2-7 provide the parts outside the CDR3, is DGGITQSPKYLFRKEGQNVTLSCEQNLNHDAMYWYRQDPGQGLRLIYYSQIVNDFQKGDIAEGYSVSREKKESFPLTVTSAQKNPTAFYLCASSQTSGAHYEQYFGPGTRLTVT.

This sequence joins TRBV5-8 and TRBJ2-7; D remains unclear. Germline assignment: CDR1 SGHTS and CDR2 YDEGEE. CDR3 length: 14 amino acids. Trimming left V 0 bases short and J 0 bases short, with 7 bases between. CDR3 DNA: TGTGCCAGCAGCTTGGGACGGCACTCCTACGAGCAGTACTTC. It translates to CASSLGRHSYEQYF.

The CDR3 coding sequence is TGTGCCAGCAGCCAGTTTGGGACTAGCGGATACAATGAGCAGTTCTTC. As protein: CASSQFGTSGYNEQFF. This chain links TRBV4-2 with TRBJ2-1; the match to TRBD2 covers 11 bases. Germline CDR1 is LGHNA and CDR2 is YNFKEQ. V was pared by 3 bases and J by 4 bases, with 5 bases of the junction left unmatched. The CDR3 is made up of 16 amino acids.

This chain joins TRBV28 and TRBJ1-1; D remains ambiguous. The V gene's germline CDR1 is MDHEN and CDR2 SYDVKM. The length of the CDR3 is 14 residues. The V end lost 5 bases, the J end lost 11 bases, and 21 bases lay between the germline ends. The CDR3 coding sequence is TGTGCCAGCAGTGACCTGGACGGGAAAGTTGAGGCTTTCTTT. Translated: CASSDLDGKVEAFF.

CDR3 protein: CASSWKAGRQETQYF. The CDR3 nucleotides are TGTGCCAGCAGCTGGAAAGCAGGGAGGCAAGAGACCCAGTACTTC. The rearrangement links TRBV14 to TRBJ2-5, with D tentatively TRBD2 (6 bases). Trimming shortened V by 5 bases and J by 2 bases, and 15 bases separated the two germline ends. The CDR3 covers 15 residues. The germline gives CDR1 SGHDN, CDR2 FVKESK.

This clone has a handful of counts. The chain employs TRBV5-1 and TRBJ2-1; D gene unclear. Germline V lookup: CDR1 SGHRS, CDR2 YFSETQ. V was pared by 0 bases and J by 0 bases, with 10 bases between. The CDR3 is 16 amino acids. The CDR3 loop reads CASSLVAGSSYNEQFF. The CDR3 bases are TGCGCCAGCAGCTTGGTGGCCGGTAGCTCCTACAATGAGCAGTTCTTC. The full variable domain, rest sourced from reference TRBV5-1 and TRBJ2-1, is KAGVTQTPRYLIKTRGQQVTLSCSPISGHRSVSWYQQTPGQGLQFLFEYFSETQRNKGNFPGRFSGRQFSNSRSEMNVSTLELGDSALYLCASSLVAGSSYNEQFFGPGTRLTVL.

The V call is TRBV30, the J call TRBJ2-2; D unclear. CDR1 and CDR2 from the germline V gene are GTSNPN and SVGIG (reference sequence). V gave up 0 bases and J gave up 7 bases, with 6 bases separating them. The CDR3 contains 12 residues. The CDR3: CAWSVPYGELFF. DNA for the CDR3: TGTGCCTGGAGTGTACCCTACGGGGAGCTGTTTTTT. Full variable domain (rest looked up from reference TRBV30 and TRBJ2-2): SQTIHQWPATLVQPVGSPLSLECTVEGTSNPNLYWYRQAAGRGLQLLFYSVGIGQISSEVPQNLSASRPQDRQFILSSKKLLLSDSGFYLCAWSVPYGELFFGEGSRLTVL.

The V call is TRBV19, the J call TRBJ1-2, with D unclear. The CDR3 spans 13 residues. The V and J ends lost 5 bases and 8 bases respectively, with 15 bases between them. Germline-derived CDR1 and CDR2 are LNHDA and SQIVND (reference sequence). The CDR3, as DNA: TGTGCCAGTAGTTACCAGCCCCGGCGCGGCTACACCTTC. Amino acid sequence: CASSYQPRRGYTF.

V and J are TRBV27 and TRBJ1-1; 10 positions agree with TRBD1. The V and J ends lost 5 bases and 4 bases, in that order; junction bases with no gene match: 4. Germline CDR1 is MNHEY and CDR2 is SMNVEV (reference sequence). This CDR3 is built from 14 residues. The CDR3 sequence is CASSPWTGGTEAFF. CDR3 DNA sequence: TGTGCCAGCAGTCCGTGGACAGGGGGCACTGAAGCTTTCTTT.